This T cell receptor (beta chain) stems from a study of beta chain features in type 1 diabetes. In the case of this clone: What it binds is unknown.

Since all of the isolated RNA was reverse transcribed, expressed TCRB transcripts were what got sequenced. Produced via immunoSEQ multiplex PCR; TCRdb's table is partial and in-frame only. The sample shows 600,000 or so clones, over 13% of them seen only once. Naive, central memory, regulatory and stem cell-like memory cells within the CD4+ compartment were sorted using CD45RO/CCR7/CD25/CD127/CD95/CD27. Overall study results and limits: A closer apparent resemblance between naive, central memory and Treg TCRB repertoires was seen in patients than in healthy donors. Lower insertion and higher deletion counts appeared at VDJ junctions in type 1 diabetes patients. In cDNA sequencing, cells with high TCR expression could be over-represented. All four CD4+ subsets of Type 1 diabetes patients contained TCRB CDR3s that were moderately but significantly shorter.

This TCR derives from a man in his late teens or twenties with type 1 diabetes. Sequencing was carried out using naive CD4+ T cells from blood.

The CDR3 loop reads CASSLENRNEQYF. In DNA form, the CDR3 reads TGTGCCAGCAGCTTGGAGAACAGGAACGAGCAGTACTTC. V usage is TRBV5-4 and J usage is TRBJ2-7; weak D call: TRBD1 (5 bases). Germline V gene sequence: CDR1 SGHNT, CDR2 YYREEE (reference sequence). The CDR3 runs to 13 residues. V was pared by 0 bases and J by 5 bases, with 9 bases between.